This T cell receptor (beta chain) was found in a study of cytomegalovirus exposure and HLA in healthy donors. Study observations and caveats: V- and J-gene trimming of TCR beta was linked (in a later analysis) to a missense DCLRE1C variant.

Comment on this clone: As yet, its antigen is unknown.

PCR primers comprised 60 Vbeta and 13 Jbeta primers. Original handling: In a later analysis, 75 million to 95 million unique TCR beta chains included roughly 11 million shared by two or more donors. Profiled with immunoSEQ multiplex PCR; TCRdb holds only in-frame clones, not every one. For V, J and clone size, that table is used; D and trimming come from the DNA. Of approximately 140,000 clones in the sample, 73% are singletons; the top ten hold 1.6%. Trimming took off 5 bases at V and 10 bases at J, with 12 bases between the two ends. The CDR3 runs to 12 residues. Germline V gives CDR1 LNHNV, CDR2 YYDKDF (reference sequence).

The source material was PBMCs. The receptor was derived from a woman aged 18-29 years in good health and CMV-seronegative. The rearrangement joins TRBV15 to TRBJ2-1, with a possible D match to TRBD1 (5 bases). CDR3 bases: TGTGCCACCAGCTCCCAGGGTGGCGAGCAGTTCTTC. This codes for CATSSQGGEQFF.